The T cell receptor (beta chain) under discussion was sequenced for a study of cytomegalovirus exposure and HLA in healthy donors (dated by TCRdb to the late 2010s). At the level of the whole study: An earlier analysis of about 560 of the donors reported 250 to 350 Gb of sequence data and 90 million to 120 million unique TCR beta sequences obtained from around 180 million T cells. Roughly 300 gigabases of sequencing data and tens of millions of unique TCR sequences were included in an early release covering 550 to 800 HLA-typed donors. Among the roughly 390 genotyped donors, around 81% belonged to the genetic ancestry cluster associated with self-reported Caucasian donors. The study aimed to test whether cataloging public T cell receptors could reveal signatures of past pathogen exposure. The T cell repertoires of 670 or so subjects were profiled by immunosequencing and related to cytomegalovirus serostatus. A separate validation cohort of 100 to 150 different subjects was used in addition to the roughly 700-subject first cohort. To predict cytomegalovirus infection status, the study combined high-throughput TCR immunosequencing, statistical association of individual TCRs with disease status, and machine learning. To study patterns of TCR occurrence, a later analysis re-analyzed previously published TCR beta repertoires from around 700 donors and added high-resolution HLA genotyping. Rather than using new phenotypic data, the later analysis identified candidate immune exposures from TCR beta sequences and from how often those sequences occurred across donors. An earlier analysis of several hundred of the donors used high-throughput TCR beta sequencing to judge whether each TCR beta V gene segment behaved as functional or pseudogenic. Donor age, sex, ethnicity and CMV serostatus were compiled alongside the repertoire data. In a later genetic analysis, genome-wide SNP genotypes for 398 of the 666 donors were used, and that subset was treated as a discovery cohort. All discovery cohort repertoires had been generated on a single sequencing platform. Class I and class II HLA loci were covered by the typing at four-digit resolution. Typing coverage varied by locus: roughly 620-640 donors for A, B, C, DRB1 and DQB1; approximately 500 for DQA1; about 600 for DPA1; around 450 for DPB1. Because of strong linkage in the cohort, roughly five DR-DQ haplotypes were treated as single units for association and clustering. Among a few hundred genotyped donors of the cohort, an average of 235,054 unique TCR beta nucleotide sequences were sequenced per donor, 15% to 20% of them non-productive. The investigation overall reported the following: A later genetic analysis associated a missense DCLRE1C variant with V-gene and J-gene trimming of TCR beta chains, and an independent cohort replicated the association. Broadly in line with IMGT annotations, most TCR beta V segments showed up in productive rearrangements about 90% or about 30% of the time in an earlier analysis of 450 to 600 of the donors. Most TCR sequences were seen in very few donors, while some public TCRs were found in many individuals. A later analysis found that TCR association rates varied across HLA loci, with DRB1 alleles showing the most associated TCRs and HLA-C alleles the fewest. Some IMGT-functional V segments, including TRBV6-2 and TRBV6-3, could not be distinguished by the 87-base-pair reads and were therefore excluded. HLA typing was unavailable for some donors at each locus, so association tests used only the typed subset. Strong co-occurrence of HLA alleles, especially DR and DQ, made assigning TCR associations to individual alleles difficult. The classifier was reported to diagnose cytomegalovirus status with high specificity and sensitivity in both the original cohort and the validation cohort. A group of highly shared sequence variants was considered likely to be a technical artifact of the sequencing pipeline. In a later analysis, most CMV-associated TCR beta chains were found to appear HLA-restricted, with HLA associations seemingly driven largely by CMV exposure. According to a later analysis, parvovirus B19, influenza, CMV and Epstein-Barr virus appeared linked to several top co-occurrence clusters. Presence/absence analyses assumed roughly uniform sequencing depth across donors, an assumption that may not hold. Correlated functional status among segregating V segments might reflect linkage disequilibrium, but an unknown experimental factor could not be ruled out. A later analysis associated roughly 17,000 TCR beta sequences with specific HLA alleles at a false discovery rate of 0.05. A further reported finding was that TCR beta sequences accurately predicted the HLA-A and HLA-B alleles for most subjects in the first cohort. The authors suggested that the approach could potentially be generalized to other disease states and immunological phenotypes. Because counts were too low, about 15 rarely observed V segments, including chromosome 9 orphons, were left out of the earlier analysis of 587 of the donors. In this cohort, only TCR beta chains were sequenced, and detectable features were limited by the absence of alpha or paired-chain data. For the cohort, immune exposure information was limited to CMV serostatus. The study listed approximately 150 TCR beta chains as associated with cytomegalovirus. In a later genetic analysis, fewer N-insertions in productive TCRs were reported among donors in an Asian-associated ancestry cluster than the 666-donor mean. A few of the identified cytomegalovirus-associated TCR beta chains were confirmed in vitro to be specific for cytomegalovirus antigens. A later analysis found that HLA-associated TCR beta chains were more clonally expanded and had lower generation probabilities than equally common non-associated chains.

The method was the immunoSEQ multiplex PCR assay. The multiplex PCR relied on a mix of 60 forward primers for TCR Vbeta segments and 13 reverse primers for TCR Jbeta segments. The CDR3 region of rearranged TCR beta genes was amplified from genomic DNA with a multiplex PCR assay. Amplified TCR beta libraries were sequenced as 87-base-pair reads on the Illumina HiSeq System. The source study handled its data this way. A later analysis counted about 80 million unique TCR beta chains across the approximately 700 repertoires, and roughly 9.9 million of these chains were shared by at least two donors. Raw reads were error-corrected and collapsed into unique sequences by a nearest-neighbor algorithm in which closely related sequences were merged to remove PCR and sequencing errors. Alignment of CDR3 sequences to IMGT reference sequences was used to assign V, D and J gene segments. For a sequence to be retained, at least a six-nucleotide match to both a V gene segment and a J gene segment was required. Rearrangements were classified as productive when the CDR3 lacked stop codons and remained in frame with V and J, and all other rearrangements were classified as non-productive. CDR3 was defined according to IMGT convention as the region running from the second conserved V-encoded cysteine to the conserved J-encoded phenylalanine. The earlier analysis of around 640 of the donors excluded sequences that lacked an unambiguous match to a single V gene segment. In an earlier analysis of 587 of the donors, V segments were called functional above 56.7% productive rearrangements and were called segregating when the between-donor standard deviation exceeded 5%. A statistical classification framework was built to diagnose cytomegalovirus status from the catalog of TCR beta chain sequences. In a later analysis, V and J genes were assigned by comparing TCR nucleotide sequences against IMGT/GENE-DB human TR gene sequences. The TCRdist pipeline was used in a later analysis to assign CDR3 sequences and most-parsimonious VDJ recombination scenarios. In a later analysis, every TCR beta chain was defined by the combination of its CDR3 amino acid sequence and its V-gene family, and reads without a unique V-gene family were dropped. To address suspected cross-contamination and a sequencing artifact, a later analysis removed roughly 640 highly shared, low-generation-probability nucleotide sequences. In a later analysis, a clonal expansion index was calculated for each public chain from normalized within-repertoire ranks of inferred template counts. In a later analysis, generation probabilities were computed with a VDJ recombination model fitted to out-of-frame rearrangements, and the resulting probabilities were checked against IGoR. Hypergeometric tests were used in a later analysis to score TCR-TCR, TCR-HLA and TCR-CMV co-occurrence, with a repertoire-size bias correction applied to the TCR pairs. To estimate false discovery rates, a later analysis permuted the HLA or CMV assignments 20 times. In a later analysis, co-occurring TCRs were grouped using DBSCAN, and TCRdist sequence similarity was added for clustering within HLA-allele-positive subsets. For co-occurrence clustering, repertoires with fewer than 30,000 or more than 120,000 public chains were excluded, along with several repertoires with anomalous nucleotide sharing. This is the immuneACCESS table as TCRdb keeps it, with only in-frame sequences that have V and J called. A part of the clones is gone; compared with another copy, unresolved V genes explain less than half, and the rest is unexplained. The DNA gave D and trimming, while V, J and clone size come from that table. The sample contains 90,000 to 150,000 clones, approximately 75% of them found a single time. 1.5% to 2% of the sample lies in the top ten.

Regarding this clone: Its recognized antigen is unknown. No base-level quality is on record; no much larger clone is a single base apart.

Ends trimmed: V by 5 bases, J by 5 bases; bases unmatched to a gene: 7. CDR1 and CDR2, looked up from the germline V gene (reference sequence), are SEHNR and FQNEAQ. There are 15 amino acids in the CDR3, from cysteine to phenylalanine inclusive. The DNA shown is the 45-base CDR3, in frame from base 1. In total, roughly 670 healthy bone marrow donors made up the cohort. At the time of sampling, every cohort member was nominally healthy, though immune exposures that went unrecorded were likely present. The donor was CMV seronegative and was included in the group of approximately 350 seronegative cohort members. A peripheral blood sample was collected from each donor, and TCR beta sequencing was performed on peripheral blood mononuclear cells. The Qiagen DNeasy Blood Extraction Kit was used to extract genomic DNA from the blood cell samples.

Sequences were obtained from PBMCs. This TCR derives from a man between 40 and 49 years old in good health and CMV-seronegative. The chain is assembled from TRBV7-9 and TRBJ2-3, and 10 junctional nucleotides match TRBD2. The CDR3 amino acid sequence is: CASSTSGVFVDTQYF. The DNA reads TGTGCCAGCAGCACTAGCGGGGTTTTCGTAGATACGCAGTATTTT.